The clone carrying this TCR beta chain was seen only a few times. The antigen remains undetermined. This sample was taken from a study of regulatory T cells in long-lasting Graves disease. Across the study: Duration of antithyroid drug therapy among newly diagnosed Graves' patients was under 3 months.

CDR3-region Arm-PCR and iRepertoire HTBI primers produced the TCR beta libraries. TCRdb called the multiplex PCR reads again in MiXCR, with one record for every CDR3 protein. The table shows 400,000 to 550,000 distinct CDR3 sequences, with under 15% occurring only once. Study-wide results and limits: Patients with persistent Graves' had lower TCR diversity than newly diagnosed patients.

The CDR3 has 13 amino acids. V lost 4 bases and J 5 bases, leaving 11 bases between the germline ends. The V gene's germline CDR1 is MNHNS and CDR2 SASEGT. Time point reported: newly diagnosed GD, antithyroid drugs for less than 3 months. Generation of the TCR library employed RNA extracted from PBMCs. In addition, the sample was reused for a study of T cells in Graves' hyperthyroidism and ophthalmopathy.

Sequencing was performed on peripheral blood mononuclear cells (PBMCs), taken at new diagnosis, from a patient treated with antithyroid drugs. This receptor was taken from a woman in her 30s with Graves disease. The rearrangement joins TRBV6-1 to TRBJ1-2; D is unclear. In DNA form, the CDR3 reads TGTGCCAGCAGTGCATCTTTCTTATATGGCTACACCTTC. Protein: CASSASFLYGYTF.